The rows below give T cell receptor beta chains drawn from one sample of a study of technical replicates of blood from a few donors. The data were produced by immunoSEQ multiplex PCR, yet TCRdb's version contains in-frame clones alone and is incomplete. The table has nearly 80,000 clones, around 92% seen once. Sequencing input: T cells isolated from PBMCs. These receptors were taken from a human donor in good health. Each CDR3 is given with its conserved first and last residue. A D gene is named only where the DNA matches it firmly.

d_call	j_call	v_call	cdr3_nt	cdr3_aa
.	TRBJ1-1	TRBV4-1	TGCGCCAGCAGCCGGGTCCGGGAGGACACTGAAGCTTTCTTT	CASSRVREDTEAFF
TRBD1	TRBJ2-3	TRBV19	TGTGCCAGTAGGATGGACAGGGTCACAGATACGCAGTATTTT	CASRMDRVTDTQYF
TRBD1	TRBJ2-7	TRBV25-1	TGTGCCAGCCTGGGGGACAGTCTCTACGAGCAGTACTTC	CASLGDSLYEQYF
TRBD1	TRBJ2-2	TRBV10-1	TGCGCCAGCAGGGCCGGGACAGGGATTGCCGGGGAGCTGTTTTTT	CASRAGTGIAGELFF
.	TRBJ2-7	TRBV6-5	TGTGCCAGCAGTTACAAGGGGGTAGGGGGTTACGAGCAGTACTTC	CASSYKGVGGYEQYF
.	TRBJ2-1	TRBV19	TGTGCCAGTAGTCTCTCGGCGGGCTACAATGAGCAGTTCTTC	CASSLSAGYNEQFF
TRBD1	TRBJ1-1	TRBV6-1	TGTGCCAGCAGTGAAAGGGGGCTGGGGACTGAAGCTTTCTTT	CASSERGLGTEAFF
TRBD1	TRBJ2-3	TRBV15	TGTGCCACCAGCAGAAGGACAGGGGGCACAGATACGCAGTATTTT	CATSRRTGGTDTQYF
.	TRBJ2-3	TRBV7-7	TGTGCCAGCAGCTTAGGGGAGCCAGATACGCAGTATTTT	CASSLGEPDTQYF
.	TRBJ1-5	TRBV18	TGTGCCAGCTCACCATCAGGGAGGGGGAGCAATCAGCCCCAGCATTTT	CASSPSGRGSNQPQHF
.	TRBJ2-3	TRBV7-2	TGTGCCAGCAGCTTAGCGGTTATAGGCACAGATACGCAGTATTTT	CASSLAVIGTDTQYF
TRBD2	TRBJ2-7	TRBV2	TGTGCCAGCATGGGGCTAGCGGGTCCCTACGAGCAGTACTTC	CASMGLAGPYEQYF
TRBD2	TRBJ2-5	TRBV5-1	TGCGCCAGCAGCGAACTAGCGGGGACCCAGTACTTC	CASSELAGTQYF